These 7 T cell receptor beta chains were sequenced from one sample in a study of T-cell memory formation after mild COVID-19. From the 5' RACE reads, TCRdb called clonotypes with MiXCR, one entry per CDR3 protein. The sample lists roughly 400,000 distinct CDR3 sequences; around 17% were seen once. The sample taken for sequencing was PBMCs or a T cell subset sorted from them (not recorded which). The source is a man aged 18 to 29 who had mild COVID-19 (a few samples of this study predate the infection). Cell type and time point are not known.

CDR3 bases: TGCAGTGCTAGAGCAGACACAACTAATGAAAAACTGTTTTTT. The encoded protein is CSARADTTNEKLFF. The rearrangement joins TRBV20-1 to TRBJ1-4; D remains unclear. The CDR3 consists of 14 residues. Germline-derived CDR1 and CDR2 are DFQATT and SNEGSKA (reference sequence). Trimming removed 1 base at V and 0 bases at J, with 6 bases between.

This clonotype was observed at least ten times. The rearrangement uses TRBV12-3 or TRBV12-4 and TRBJ2-2; 7 nucleotides agree with TRBD1. The CDR3 length is 17 residues. The V segment lost 1 base and the J segment 7 bases; nucleotides outside the gene matches: 12. The CDR3 protein is CASSLGDYRGSDGELFF. The CDR3 DNA follows: TGTGCCAGCAGTTTAGGGGATTACAGGGGATCGGACGGGGAGCTGTTTTTT.

The genes are TRBV24-1 and TRBJ2-2; tentatively, D is TRBD1 or TRBD2 (5 bases each). The CDR3 consists of 14 residues. Germline-derived CDR1 and CDR2 are KGHDR and SFDVKD. The V gene lost 4 bases and the J gene lost 4 bases, with 9 bases spanning the gap. The CDR3 nucleotides are TGTGCCACCAGTGACAGGGACGGCACCGGGGAGCTGTTTTTT. Encoded protein: CATSDRDGTGELFF.

The chain links TRBV5-1 to TRBJ2-2; 7 bases align to TRBD1. This CDR3 has 15 amino acids. Germline loops: CDR1 SGHRS, CDR2 YFSETQ. V shed 0 bases, J shed 4 bases, and the junction held 3 bases outside the gene matches. The CDR3 here is CASSLATGATGELFF. In DNA form, the CDR3 reads TGCGCCAGCAGCTTGGCAACAGGGGCCACCGGGGAGCTGTTTTTT.

In its sample, this clonotype was seen a few times. V is TRBV12-3 or TRBV12-4 and J is TRBJ2-3; TRBD2 aligns across 11 bases. The J segment lost 7 bases and the V segment lost 6 bases, leaving 9 bases of the junction unmatched. The CDR3 covers 15 residues. CDR3 in amino acids: CASRPTSGGLNTQYF. The DNA for the CDR3 is TGTGCCAGCAGGCCTACTAGCGGGGGTCTGAATACGCAGTATTTT.

This clonotype was detected only a few times. The chain combines TRBV6-1 with TRBJ2-7; D remains ambiguous. Germline V gene data show CDR1 as MNHNS and CDR2 as SASEGT. This CDR3 has 14 amino acids. V gave up 3 bases and J gave up 3 bases, with 12 bases separating them. The CDR3 DNA is TGTGCCAGCAGTGATGTTTGGCTGAACTACGAGCAGTACTTC. Amino acid sequence: CASSDVWLNYEQYF.

The J gene is TRBJ2-1, the V gene TRBV10-3, with unresolved D. Looked up from germline, CDR1 is ENHRY and CDR2 is SYGVKD. The CDR3 length is 14 residues. V dropped 2 bases and J dropped 2 bases, with 7 bases sitting between them. The CDR3 region is CAISESRAYNEQFF. The CDR3 DNA sequence: TGTGCCATCAGTGAGAGTAGGGCCTACAATGAGCAGTTCTTC.